Listed below are T cell receptor beta chains from one sample, sequenced in a study of blood T cells in healthy people across ages. TCRdb used MiXCR to reprocess the 5' RACE reads, holding one entry per CDR3 protein. The sample consists of hundreds of thousands of distinct CDR3 sequences, around 49% of them appearing once. Specimen: blood. These receptors were taken from an older woman in good health. The CDR3 runs from the conserved cysteine through the conserved F or W. Each record gives: V gene, J gene, D gene, clone size, CDR3 protein, CDR3 DNA. D genes are given only for firm matches. Clone size is not always given. Where it is, it says once, few, many or a class for expanded clones.

>TRBV4-1|TRBJ1-6|TRBD1|.
CASSLRQGSSYNSPLHF
TGCGCCAGCAGCCTTAGACAGGGTAGCTCCTATAATTCACCCCTCCACTTT
>TRBV18|TRBJ2-3|.|.
CASSPAGFRTDTQYF
TGTGCCAGCTCACCAGCAGGCTTCCGTACAGATACGCAGTATTTT
>TRBV18|TRBJ2-3|.|.
CASSPPEAVSGDTQYF
TGTGCCAGCTCACCACCGGAAGCGGTTTCGGGAGATACGCAGTATTTT
>TRBV5-1|TRBJ2-5|TRBD1|.
CASSLGQGDRYEQYF
TGCGCCAGCAGCTTGGGCCAGGGGGACCGCTACGAACAGTACTTC
>TRBV7-9|TRBJ1-4|.|.
CASSLVSPKGEKLFF
TGTGCCAGCAGCTTAGTATCACCTAAGGGCGAAAAACTGTTTTTT
>TRBV6-6|TRBJ1-5|TRBD1|few
CASLRDRGPQPQHF
TGTGCCAGCCTCCGGGACAGGGGGCCCCAGCCCCAGCATTTT
>TRBV12-3/TRBV12-4|TRBJ2-5|TRBD2|.
CASSPNRLAGVRQETQYF
TGTGCCAGCAGCCCCAATAGGCTAGCGGGAGTGAGGCAAGAGACCCAGTACTTC
>TRBV11-3|TRBJ2-5|TRBD2|.
CASSLGASGGSNEQYF
TGTGCCAGCAGCTTAGGCGCTAGCGGGGGGTCTAATGAGCAGTACTTC
>TRBV14|TRBJ1-1|.|.
CASSPRGALNTEPFF
TGTGCCAGCAGCCCTCGGGGGGCGCTGAACACTGAACCTTTCTTT
>TRBV20-1|TRBJ2-1|TRBD2|.
CSASRLADYSSYNEQFF
TGCAGTGCTAGTCGACTAGCGGACTATAGCTCCTACAATGAGCAGTTCTTC
>TRBV7-2|TRBJ2-7|.|.
CASSPRGTGSAPTGYEQYF
TGTGCCAGCAGCCCTAGGGGTACGGGGTCCGCTCCAACAGGTTACGAGCAGTACTTC
>TRBV7-6|TRBJ2-7|.|once
CASSLGDASDEQYF
TGTGCCAGCAGCTTAGGGGACGCCTCGGACGAGCAGTACTTC
>TRBV7-2|TRBJ1-2|.|once
CASSTGTVNYGYTF
TGTGCCAGCAGCACTGGCACGGTTAACTATGGCTACACCTTC
>TRBV29-1|TRBJ2-7|.|.
CSVGTTGPSEQYF
TGCAGCGTTGGGACGACAGGTCCTTCCGAGCAGTACTTC
>TRBV10-3|TRBJ2-1|.|.
CAIRSQGNEQFF
TGTGCCATCAGGTCTCAGGGGAATGAGCAGTTCTTC
>TRBV6-5|TRBJ2-7|.|few
CASSYRGSGSEQYF
TGTGCCAGCAGTTATAGGGGGTCGGGGAGCGAGCAGTACTTC
>TRBV10-3|TRBJ1-2|.|.
CAISDGDYGYTF
TGTGCCATCAGTGACGGGGACTATGGCTACACCTTC
>TRBV7-9|TRBJ1-2|TRBD1|.
CASSLQGARRYGYTF
TGTGCCAGCAGCTTGCAGGGGGCGCGACGATATGGCTACACCTTC
>TRBV5-1|TRBJ1-2|.|.
CASSLVSNNYGYTF
TGCGCCAGCAGCTTGGTTTCTAATAACTATGGCTACACCTTC
>TRBV20-1|TRBJ2-7|TRBD2|once
CSAGRTSGGSYNEQYF
TGCAGTGCTGGGAGGACTAGCGGGGGGTCCTACAATGAGCAGTACTTC
>TRBV27|TRBJ2-5|.|.
CASSLSGQKGTQYF
TGTGCCAGCAGCCTCTCGGGTCAAAAAGGGACCCAGTACTTC
>TRBV11-2|TRBJ2-5|.|many
CASSLDSRGRGETQYF
TGTGCCAGCAGCTTAGATTCTCGGGGGCGGGGAGAGACCCAGTACTTC
>TRBV4-3|TRBJ2-4|.|many
CASSQDSTDSKNIQYF
TGCGCCAGCAGCCAAGATTCGACAGACTCCAAAAACATTCAGTACTTC
>TRBV5-1|TRBJ2-5|TRBD2|few
CASMGGTQETQYF
TGCGCCAGCATGGGAGGGACCCAAGAGACCCAGTACTTC
>TRBV7-9|TRBJ2-5|.|few
CASSLVWKRRQETQYF
TGTGCCAGCAGCTTGGTTTGGAAGCGGAGACAAGAGACCCAGTACTTC
>TRBV7-2|TRBJ1-1|TRBD1|.
CASSTRQGEAFF
TGTGCCAGCAGCACCCGACAGGGAGAAGCTTTCTTT
>TRBV7-2|TRBJ2-4|TRBD1|few
CASSSDRANKNIQYF
TGTGCCAGCAGCTCCGACAGGGCCAACAAAAACATTCAGTACTTC
>TRBV28|TRBJ1-4|TRBD1|once
CASSLTGGFDEKLFF
TGTGCCAGCAGTTTAACAGGGGGCTTCGATGAAAAACTGTTTTTT